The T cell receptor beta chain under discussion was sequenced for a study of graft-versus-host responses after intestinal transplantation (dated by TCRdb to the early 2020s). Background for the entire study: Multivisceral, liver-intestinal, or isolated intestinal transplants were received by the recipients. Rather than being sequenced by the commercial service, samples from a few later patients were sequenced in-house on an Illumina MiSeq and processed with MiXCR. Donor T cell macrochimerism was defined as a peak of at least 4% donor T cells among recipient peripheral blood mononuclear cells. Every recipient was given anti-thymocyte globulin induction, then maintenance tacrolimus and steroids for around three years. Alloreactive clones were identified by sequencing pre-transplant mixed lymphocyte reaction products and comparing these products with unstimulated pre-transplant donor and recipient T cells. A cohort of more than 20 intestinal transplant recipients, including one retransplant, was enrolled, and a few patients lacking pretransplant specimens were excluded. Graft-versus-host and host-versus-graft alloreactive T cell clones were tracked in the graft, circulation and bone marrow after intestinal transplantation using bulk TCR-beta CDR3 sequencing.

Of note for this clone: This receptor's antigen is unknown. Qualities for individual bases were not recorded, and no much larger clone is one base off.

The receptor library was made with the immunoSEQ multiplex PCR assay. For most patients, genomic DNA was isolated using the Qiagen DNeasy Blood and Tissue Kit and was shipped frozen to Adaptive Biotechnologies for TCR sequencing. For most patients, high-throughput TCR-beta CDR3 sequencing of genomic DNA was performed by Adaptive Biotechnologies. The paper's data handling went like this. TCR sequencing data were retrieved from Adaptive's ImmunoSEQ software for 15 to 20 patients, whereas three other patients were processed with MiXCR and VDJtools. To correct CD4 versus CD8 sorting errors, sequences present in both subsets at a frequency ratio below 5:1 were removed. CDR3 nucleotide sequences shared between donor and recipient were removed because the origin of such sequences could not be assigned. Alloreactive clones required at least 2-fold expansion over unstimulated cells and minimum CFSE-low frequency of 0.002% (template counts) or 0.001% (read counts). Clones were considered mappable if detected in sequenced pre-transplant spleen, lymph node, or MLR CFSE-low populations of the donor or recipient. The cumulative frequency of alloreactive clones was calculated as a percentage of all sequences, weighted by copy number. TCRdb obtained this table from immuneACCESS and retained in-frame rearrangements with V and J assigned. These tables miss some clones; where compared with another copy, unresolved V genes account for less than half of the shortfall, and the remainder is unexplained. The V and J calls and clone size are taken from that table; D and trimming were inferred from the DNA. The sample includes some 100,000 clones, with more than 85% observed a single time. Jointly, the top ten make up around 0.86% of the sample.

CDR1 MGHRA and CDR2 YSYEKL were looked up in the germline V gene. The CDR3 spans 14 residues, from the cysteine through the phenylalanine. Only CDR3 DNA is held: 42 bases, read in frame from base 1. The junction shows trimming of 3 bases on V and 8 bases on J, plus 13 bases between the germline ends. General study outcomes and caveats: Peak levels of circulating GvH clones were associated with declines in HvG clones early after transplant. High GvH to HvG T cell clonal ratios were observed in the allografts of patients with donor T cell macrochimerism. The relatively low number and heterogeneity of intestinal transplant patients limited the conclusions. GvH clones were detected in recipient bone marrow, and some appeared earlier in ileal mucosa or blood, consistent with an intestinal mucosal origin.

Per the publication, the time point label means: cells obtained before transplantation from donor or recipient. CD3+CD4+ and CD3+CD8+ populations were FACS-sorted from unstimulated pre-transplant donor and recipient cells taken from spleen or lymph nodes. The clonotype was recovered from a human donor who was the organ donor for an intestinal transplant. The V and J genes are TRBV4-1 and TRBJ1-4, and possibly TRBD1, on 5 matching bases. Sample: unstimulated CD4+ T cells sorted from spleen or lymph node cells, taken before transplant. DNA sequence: TGCGCCAGCAGCCAGGGAAGGGGCGGAGAAAAACTGTTTTTT. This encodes CASSQGRGGEKLFF.